The text below deals with one TCR beta chain. This same CDR3 is encoded by further DNA sequences in the sample. The record originates from a study of CD8+ T cells in alopecia areata. The overall study: Patients received oral tofacitinib, 5 to 10 mg twice daily, for moderate-to-severe alopecia areata. Tofacitinib exposure lasted 6 to 18 months, followed by 6 months off drug.

Isolated RNA was reverse transcribed into cDNA used as the sequencing template. Clones were sequenced by immunoSEQ multiplex PCR, and TCRdb holds only the in-frame ones, with some missing. Of 200,000 to 250,000 clones in the sample, about 60% were seen once. The material sequenced was CD4+ T cells sorted from blood, taken at week 0. The receptor was isolated from a human donor with alopecia areata.

DNA of the CDR3: TGTGCCAGCAGTTACTCCGGGACAGGTTCCTACGAGCAGTACTTC. Its protein product is CASSYSGTGSYEQYF. The chain couples TRBV6-5 to TRBJ2-7; TRBD1 matches 8 bases. Germline values: CDR1 MNHEY, CDR2 SVGAGI. J lost 1 base, V lost 0 bases, and 2 bases had no gene match. The CDR3 length is 15 residues.